The 27 T cell receptor beta chains below all came from one sample that was sequenced in a study of CD8 T cells in Susac syndrome. An amount of RNA that ranged from about 0.45 to 1 ug was reverse transcribed with random hexamers. TCRdb analysed the immunoSEQ multiplex PCR reads with MiXCR anew, one entry per CDR3 protein. The table records some 180,000 distinct CDR3 sequences, just under 95% of them present only once. Source material: CD4+ T cells from PBMCs. The receptors here all came from a human donor with Susac syndrome.

The chain has TRBV5-1 and TRBJ2-5; either TRBD1 or TRBD2 may supply D (5 bases each). This CDR3 spans 16 amino acids. Germline values: CDR1 SGHRS, CDR2 YFSETQ. V shed 8 bases and J shed 2 bases, with 22 bases lying between them. CDR3 sequence (DNA): TGCGCCAGTTCCATTAGAAGGGACGGTACGCAAGAGACCCAGTACTTC. Translated: CASSIRRDGTQETQYF.

The DNA for the CDR3 is TGTGCCAGCAGCTCCTCGACAAGGTTAGGGTATGGCTACACCTTC. Translation: CASSSSTRLGYGYTF. The chain carries TRBV9 and TRBJ1-2; D is unclear. Trimming shortened V by 4 bases and J by 5 bases, and 18 bases separated the two germline ends. Germline CDR1 SGDLS, CDR2 YYNGEE. This CDR3 comprises 15 residues.

This chain joins TRBV5-1 and TRBJ2-7; 7 bases fit TRBD1. The germline CDR1 and CDR2 sequences are SGHRS and YFSETQ. The CDR3 has 14 residues. With 3 bases clipped from V and 2 bases from J, the junction kept 5 bases outside the gene matches. The CDR3 bases are TGCGCCAGCAGCTCACAGGGGTTCCCCTACGAGCAGTACTTC. This translates into CASSSQGFPYEQYF.

The V and J genes are TRBV20-1 and TRBJ2-1; the D gene is possibly TRBD1 (6 bases). V shed 3 bases and J shed 2 bases, with 14 bases lying between them. Per the germline V gene, CDR1 is DFQATT and CDR2 is SNEGSKA (reference sequence). The CDR3 totals 15 residues. The CDR3 coding sequence is TGCAGTGCTAGGGATACAGGGCTGCCCTACAATGAGCAGTTCTTC. Protein product: CSARDTGLPYNEQFF.

The rearrangement uses TRBV20-1 and TRBJ2-1; the D is unclear. The CDR3 runs to 15 residues. V was trimmed by 6 bases and J by 0 bases, leaving 15 bases between them. Germline assignment: CDR1 DFQATT and CDR2 SNEGSKA (reference sequence). CDR3 protein: CSAHATSSSYNEQFF. As DNA, the CDR3 is TGCAGTGCCCATGCCACAAGTTCCTCCTACAATGAGCAGTTCTTC.

This clonotype turned up a few times. J is TRBJ2-7 and V is TRBV20-1; 8 positions agree with TRBD1. From germline, CDR1 is DFQATT and CDR2 SNEGSKA (reference sequence). CDR3 size: 15 residues. The V and J ends lost 3 bases and 4 bases, in that order; junction bases with no gene match: 11. CDR3: CSARGTGRIGYEQYF. CDR3 nucleotides: TGCAGTGCTAGGGGGACAGGCCGAATCGGGTACGAGCAGTACTTC.

This chain connects TRBV20-1 to TRBJ2-2; 9 bases fit TRBD1. Germline V lookup: CDR1 DFQATT, CDR2 SNEGSKA (reference sequence). The CDR3 is 14 amino acids. V lost 5 bases, J lost 7 bases, and 8 bases stayed unmatched. The CDR3 region has the DNA TGCAGTGCTTATGGGGGACAGGGCGACGGGGAGCTGTTTTTT. Residues: CSAYGGQGDGELFF.

The chain employs TRBV30 and TRBJ1-2, with D tentatively TRBD1 (6 bases). Between the trimmed V and J ends, which lost 4 bases and 4 bases, there was a span of 13 bases. The CDR3 contains 13 residues. Per germline, CDR1 GTSNPN and CDR2 SVGIG (reference sequence). In DNA, the CDR3 is TGTGCCTGGACTACCGGACAGTCCTATGGCTACACCTTC. Its protein product is CAWTTGQSYGYTF. Supplemented by reference TRBV30 and TRBJ1-2, the full variable domain reads SQTIHQWPATLVQPVGSPLSLECTVEGTSNPNLYWYRQAAGRGLQLLFYSVGIGQISSEVPQNLSASRPQDRQFILSSKKLLLSDSGFYLCAWTTGQSYGYTFGSGTRLTVV.

The count of this clonotype is one. This chain joins TRBV7-2 and TRBJ2-1; a weak D match, TRBD1 (6 bases). V was trimmed by 6 bases and J by 9 bases, leaving 12 bases between them. The CDR3 loop spans 12 amino acids. CDR1 is SGHTA, CDR2 FQGNSA, per germline. The CDR3 is CASRIQGSEQFF. The CDR3 DNA sequence: TGTGCCAGCAGGATACAGGGCAGTGAGCAGTTCTTC.

This chain links TRBV18 with TRBJ2-7, with TRBD1 matching over 7 bases. The CDR3 runs 15 residues. Germline V lookup: CDR1 KGHSH, CDR2 LQKENI. V shed 2 bases, J shed 3 bases, and the junction held 7 bases outside the gene matches. This CDR3 reads CASSPTGQVNYEQYF. The DNA of the CDR3 is TGTGCCAGCTCACCAACCGGACAGGTTAACTACGAGCAGTACTTC. The complete variable domain, with remaining parts taken from reference TRBV18 and TRBJ2-7, reads NAGVMQNPRHLVRRRGQEARLRCSPMKGHSHVYWYRQLPEEGLKFMVYLQKENIIDESGMPKERFSAEFPKEGPSILRIQQVVRGDSAAYFCASSPTGQVNYEQYFGPGTRLTVT.

This chain connects TRBV29-1 to TRBJ1-1, with 9 bases lining up with TRBD1. V was clipped by 3 bases and J by 5 bases; unmatched bases: 7. CDR3 size: 14 residues. From germline, CDR1 is SQVTM and CDR2 ANQGSEA. The CDR3 DNA sequence: TGCAGCGTTGAGGCGGGACAGGGCTCAACTGAAGCTTTCTTT. Translation: CSVEAGQGSTEAFF.

The table lists this clonotype with a count of one. The chain has TRBV18 and TRBJ2-1, with TRBD2 as a possible D gene (6 bases). Germline V gene lookup returns CDR1 KGHSH and CDR2 LQKENI. Trimming shortened V by 6 bases and J by 0 bases, and 18 bases separated the two germline ends. The CDR3 runs 17 residues. The CDR3 coding sequence is TGTGCCAGCTCCCCGAAACTAGACGGGAGCTCCTACAATGAGCAGTTCTTC. It specifies CASSPKLDGSSYNEQFF.

The chain recombines TRBV29-1 with TRBJ1-1; 11 bases are a match to TRBD1. With V trimmed by 6 bases and J by 5 bases, 5 bases remained unmatched. This CDR3 is built from 13 residues. Per germline, CDR1 SQVTM and CDR2 ANQGSEA. The CDR3 region is CSVWDRGSTEAFF. CDR3 DNA: TGCAGCGTATGGGACAGGGGGAGTACTGAAGCTTTCTTT.

The chain is built from TRBV12-3 or TRBV12-4 and TRBJ2-7; TRBD1 might be the D (6 bases). The CDR3 is 15 residues long. The germline V and J ends were trimmed by 5 bases and 2 bases, with 16 bases remaining between them. In DNA form, the CDR3 reads TGTGCCAGCAGTACGGGACAATCCAAGGCCTACGAGCAGTACTTC. This encodes CASSTGQSKAYEQYF.

V gene TRBV19 combines with J gene TRBJ2-1; possible D gene TRBD2, 6 bases. The CDR3 consists of 15 residues. V dropped 4 bases and J dropped 3 bases, with 13 bases sitting between them. CDR1 and CDR2 from the germline V gene are LNHDA and SQIVND (reference sequence). The CDR3 DNA reads TGTGCCAGTAGTACCATAGCGGCAAACTACAATGAGCAGTTCTTC. Its protein product is CASSTIAANYNEQFF.

V and J are TRBV20-1 and TRBJ2-3, with TRBD2 matching over 7 bases. The germline CDR1 and CDR2 sequences are DFQATT and SNEGSKA (reference sequence). Losses at the gene ends were 3 bases for V and 1 base for J; bases not matched to a gene: 7. This CDR3 region has 15 residues. DNA for the CDR3: TGCAGTGCTAGGTGGGGGGGTAGACGCACAGATACGCAGTATTTT. Protein sequence: CSARWGGRRTDTQYF.

The V call is TRBV30, the J call TRBJ1-1; D is unclear. The germline gives CDR1 GTSNPN, CDR2 SVGIG (reference sequence). The CDR3 length is 11 residues. The V gene lost 0 bases and the J gene lost 10 bases, with 9 bases spanning the gap. CDR3 coding DNA: TGTGCCTGGAGTGTCGGGTCAGCAGCTTTCTTT. This translates into CAWSVGSAAFF. The whole variable domain, filled in from reference TRBV30 and TRBJ1-1, reads SQTIHQWPATLVQPVGSPLSLECTVEGTSNPNLYWYRQAAGRGLQLLFYSVGIGQISSEVPQNLSASRPQDRQFILSSKKLLLSDSGFYLCAWSVGSAAFFGQGTRLTVV.

The table lists this clonotype with a count of one. The chain has TRBV7-9 and TRBJ2-7; the D gene is possibly TRBD1 (6 bases). Germline V lookup: CDR1 SEHNR, CDR2 FQNEAQ (reference sequence). The CDR3 sequence is 16 residues long. V shed 1 base and J shed 3 bases, with 16 bases lying between them. The CDR3 region has the DNA TGTGCCAGCAGCTTAGGGGGACACACACTTCACTACGAGCAGTACTTC. It yields the protein CASSLGGHTLHYEQYF.

The chain links TRBV7-9 to TRBJ2-4; D may be TRBD1 (5 bases). The CDR3 runs 16 residues. Germline V gene sequence: CDR1 SEHNR, CDR2 FQNEAQ (reference sequence). V lost 5 bases, J lost 7 bases, and 21 bases lay in between. This CDR3 is CASSPRMQGFRNIQYF. For the CDR3, the DNA is TGTGCCAGCAGCCCGCGCATGCAGGGATTTAGGAACATTCAGTACTTC.

The chain couples TRBV7-9 to TRBJ1-2, with 7 positions matching TRBD1. Germline V gene sequence: CDR1 SEHNR, CDR2 FQNEAQ (reference sequence). CDR3 length equals 15 residues. Trimming removed 1 base from V and 8 bases from J; junction bases left unmatched: 10. This CDR3 reads CASSLDAGTVGGYTF. The CDR3 DNA follows: TGTGCCAGCAGCTTAGATGCCGGGACAGTGGGGGGCTACACCTTC.

This chain connects TRBV13 to TRBJ2-2, with D uncertain. This CDR3 has 13 amino acids. Trimming cost V 2 bases and J 4 bases, with 5 bases left between them. Looked up from germline, CDR1 is PRHDT and CDR2 is FYEKMQ (reference sequence). The CDR3 is CASSLTSTGELFF. The CDR3 nucleotides read TGTGCCAGCAGCTTAACGTCCACCGGGGAGCTGTTTTTT.

The CDR3 nucleotides are TGTGCCAGCTCAGCGGGACAGCCACTAGGAGAGACCCAGTACTTC. This sequence encodes CASSAGQPLGETQYF. The chain employs TRBV18 and TRBJ2-5; a possible D gene is TRBD1 (7 bases). The CDR3 runs to 15 residues. Germline loops: CDR1 KGHSH, CDR2 LQKENI. Trimming removed 5 bases from V and 4 bases from J, with 17 bases in between.

V and J are TRBV24-1 and TRBJ1-1; D perhaps matches TRBD1 (6 bases). The germline V and J ends were trimmed by 4 bases and 8 bases, with 19 bases remaining between them. Germline CDR1 and CDR2: KGHDR and SFDVKD. CDR3 size: 15 residues. The CDR3 here is CATSDNRGGEKEAFF. CDR3 nucleotide sequence: TGTGCCACCAGTGACAACCGAGGGGGAGAGAAGGAAGCTTTCTTT.

For the CDR3, the DNA is TGCAGTGCTAGAGGCCCTACGGGCAATGAGCAGTTCTTC. Translating it yields CSARGPTGNEQFF. This chain uses TRBV20-1 with TRBJ2-1; D is unresolved. The CDR3 sequence is 13 residues long. Germline V gene sequence: CDR1 DFQATT, CDR2 SNEGSKA (reference sequence). V dropped 1 base and J dropped 6 bases, with 10 bases sitting between them.

This clonotype was picked up a small number of times. This chain uses TRBV18 with TRBJ1-1, with TRBD1 as a possible D gene (5 bases). Trimming took 1 base from V and 0 from J, leaving 9 bases between them. The germline V gene encodes CDR1 KGHSH and CDR2 LQKENI. The CDR3 contains 15 residues. This chain's CDR3 is CASSPLQGMNTEAFF. The CDR3 DNA sequence: TGTGCCAGCTCACCACTTCAGGGTATGAACACTGAAGCTTTCTTT.

This chain connects TRBV28 to TRBJ1-2; 8 bases are shared with TRBD1. CDR3 length equals 13 residues. Germline V gene data show CDR1 as MDHEN and CDR2 as SYDVKM. Losses at the gene ends were 0 bases for V and 11 bases for J; bases not matched to a gene: 5. In DNA, the CDR3 is TGTGCCAGCAGTTTATGGGGGCAGGGGGCTTACACCTTC. It specifies CASSLWGQGAYTF.

This chain uses TRBV28 with TRBJ2-5, with 10 bases fitting TRBD2. The CDR3 is made up of 16 amino acids. CDR1 is MDHEN and CDR2 is SYDVKM in the germline V gene. Unmatched junction bases numbered 13, after V lost 7 bases and J lost 5 bases. The CDR3 DNA reads as TGTGCCAGCACCCAGAGGAGCGGGAGGGATGGGGAGACCCAGTACTTC. This encodes CASTQRSGRDGETQYF. Full variable domain (remainder filled in from reference TRBV28 and TRBJ2-5): DVKVTQSSRYLVKRTGEKVFLECVQDMDHENMFWYRQDPGLGLRLIYFSYDVKMKEKGDIPEGYSVSREKKERFSLILESASTNQTSMYLCASTQRSGRDGETQYFGPGTRLLVL.